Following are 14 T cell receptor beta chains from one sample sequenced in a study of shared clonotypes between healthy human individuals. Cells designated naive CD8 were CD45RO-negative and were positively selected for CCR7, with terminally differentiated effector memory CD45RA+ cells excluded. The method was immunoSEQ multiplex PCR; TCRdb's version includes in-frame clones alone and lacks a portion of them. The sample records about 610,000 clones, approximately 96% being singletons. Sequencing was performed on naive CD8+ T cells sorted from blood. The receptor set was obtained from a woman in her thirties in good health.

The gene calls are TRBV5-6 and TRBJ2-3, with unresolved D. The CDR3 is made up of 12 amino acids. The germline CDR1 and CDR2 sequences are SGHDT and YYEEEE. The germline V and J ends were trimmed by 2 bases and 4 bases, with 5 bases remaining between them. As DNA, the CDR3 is TGTGCCAGCAGCTTTGGTCCAGATACGCAGTATTTT. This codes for CASSFGPDTQYF.

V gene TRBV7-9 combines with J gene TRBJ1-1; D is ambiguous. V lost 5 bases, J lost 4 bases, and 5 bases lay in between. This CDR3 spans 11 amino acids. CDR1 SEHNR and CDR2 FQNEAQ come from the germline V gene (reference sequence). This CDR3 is CASSPATEAFF. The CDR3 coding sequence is TGTGCCAGCAGCCCCGCCACTGAAGCTTTCTTT.

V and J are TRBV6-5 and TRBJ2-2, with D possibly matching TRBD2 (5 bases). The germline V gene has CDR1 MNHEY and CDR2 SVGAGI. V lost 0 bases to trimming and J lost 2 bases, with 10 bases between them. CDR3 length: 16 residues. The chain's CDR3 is CASSYSRGINTGELFF. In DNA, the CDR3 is TGTGCCAGCAGTTACTCGAGAGGGATTAACACCGGGGAGCTGTTTTTT.

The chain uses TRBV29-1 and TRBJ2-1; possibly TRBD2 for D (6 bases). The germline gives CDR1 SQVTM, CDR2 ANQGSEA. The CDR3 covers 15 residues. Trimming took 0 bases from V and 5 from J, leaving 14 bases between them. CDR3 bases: TGCAGCGTTGAAGAAGGGCCTAGCGAACACAATGAGCAGTTCTTC. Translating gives CSVEEGPSEHNEQFF.

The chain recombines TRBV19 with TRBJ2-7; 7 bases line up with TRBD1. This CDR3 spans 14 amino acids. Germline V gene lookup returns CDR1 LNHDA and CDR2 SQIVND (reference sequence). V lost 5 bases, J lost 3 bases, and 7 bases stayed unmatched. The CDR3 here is CASSPHRGGYEQYF. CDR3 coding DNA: TGTGCCAGTAGTCCTCACAGGGGTGGCTACGAGCAGTACTTC.

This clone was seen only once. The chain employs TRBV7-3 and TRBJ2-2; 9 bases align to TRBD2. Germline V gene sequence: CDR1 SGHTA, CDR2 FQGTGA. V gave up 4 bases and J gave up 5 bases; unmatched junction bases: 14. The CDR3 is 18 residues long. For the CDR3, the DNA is TGTGCCAGCAGCTCCCCCGGAGTAGCGGGAGATAGGACCGGGGAGCTGTTTTTT. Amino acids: CASSSPGVAGDRTGELFF.

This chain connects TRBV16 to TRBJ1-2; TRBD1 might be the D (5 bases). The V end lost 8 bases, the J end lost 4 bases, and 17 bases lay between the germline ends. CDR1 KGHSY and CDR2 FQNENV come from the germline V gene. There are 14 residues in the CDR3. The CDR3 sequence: CASSEPVTVYGYTF. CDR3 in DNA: TGTGCCAGCTCGGAACCTGTGACAGTCTATGGCTACACCTTC.

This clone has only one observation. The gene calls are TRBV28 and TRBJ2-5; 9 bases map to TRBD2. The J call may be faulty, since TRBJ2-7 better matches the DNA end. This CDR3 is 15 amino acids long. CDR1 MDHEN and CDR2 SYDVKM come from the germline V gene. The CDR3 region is CASSQTSGEGYEQYF. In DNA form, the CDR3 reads TGTGCCAGCAGTCAGACTAGCGGAGAAGGTTACGAGCAGTACTTC.

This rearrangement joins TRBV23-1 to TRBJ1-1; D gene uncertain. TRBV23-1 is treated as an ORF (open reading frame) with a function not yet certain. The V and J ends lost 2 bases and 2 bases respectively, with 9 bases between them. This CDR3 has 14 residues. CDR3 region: CASSQRTDNTEAFF. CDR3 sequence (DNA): TGCGCCAGCAGTCAAAGGACGGATAACACTGAAGCTTTCTTT.

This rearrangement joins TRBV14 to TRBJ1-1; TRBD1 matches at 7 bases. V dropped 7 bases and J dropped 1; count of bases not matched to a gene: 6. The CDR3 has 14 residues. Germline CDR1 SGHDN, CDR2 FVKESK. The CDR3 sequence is CASTKGGSNTEAFF. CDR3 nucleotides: TGTGCCAGCACCAAAGGGGGCTCGAACACTGAAGCTTTCTTT.

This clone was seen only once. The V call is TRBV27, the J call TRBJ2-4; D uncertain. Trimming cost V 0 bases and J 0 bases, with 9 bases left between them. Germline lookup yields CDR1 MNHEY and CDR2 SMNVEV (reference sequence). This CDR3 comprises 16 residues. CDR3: CASSLSQILAKNIQYF. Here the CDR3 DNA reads TGTGCCAGCAGTTTATCCCAGATTCTAGCCAAAAACATTCAGTACTTC.

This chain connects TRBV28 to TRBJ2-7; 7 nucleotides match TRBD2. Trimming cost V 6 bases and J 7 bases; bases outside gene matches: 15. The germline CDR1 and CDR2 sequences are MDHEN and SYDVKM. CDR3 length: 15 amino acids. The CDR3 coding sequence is TGTGCCAGCAGCCGAGAGGGGCTAGCGGAGATAGAGCAGTACTTC. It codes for CASSREGLAEIEQYF.

The CDR3 is CASSLVSGRVRGTDTQYF. CDR3 bases: TGTGCCAGCAGCTTGGTTAGCGGGAGGGTCAGGGGCACAGATACGCAGTATTTT. This chain joins TRBV5-6 and TRBJ2-3, with 11 bases identical to TRBD2. V lost 0 bases and J lost 1; bases outside the gene matches: 7. CDR1 is SGHDT and CDR2 is YYEEEE in the germline V gene. The CDR3 sequence is 18 residues long.

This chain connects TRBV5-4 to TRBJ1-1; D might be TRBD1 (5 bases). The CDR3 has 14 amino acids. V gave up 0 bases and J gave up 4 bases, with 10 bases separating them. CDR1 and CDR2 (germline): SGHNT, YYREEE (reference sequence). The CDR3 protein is CASSLAQGVTEAFF. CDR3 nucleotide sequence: TGTGCCAGCAGCTTGGCCCAGGGCGTCACTGAAGCTTTCTTT.